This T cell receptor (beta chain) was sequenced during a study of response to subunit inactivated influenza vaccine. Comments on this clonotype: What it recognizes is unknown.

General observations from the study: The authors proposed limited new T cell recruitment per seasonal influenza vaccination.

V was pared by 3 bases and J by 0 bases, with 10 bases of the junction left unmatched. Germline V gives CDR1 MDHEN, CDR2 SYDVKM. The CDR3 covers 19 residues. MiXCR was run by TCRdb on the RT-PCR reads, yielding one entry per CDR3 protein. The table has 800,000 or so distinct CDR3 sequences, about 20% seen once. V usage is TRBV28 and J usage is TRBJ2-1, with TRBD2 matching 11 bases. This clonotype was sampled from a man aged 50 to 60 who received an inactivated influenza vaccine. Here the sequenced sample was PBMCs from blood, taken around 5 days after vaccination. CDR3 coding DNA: TGTGCCAGCAGTTTTCCCGGGACTAGCGGAGCCCGCTCCTACAATGAGCAGTTCTTC. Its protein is CASSFPGTSGARSYNEQFF.